What follows are 16 T cell receptor beta chains derived from one specimen sequenced in a study of beta chain features in type 1 diabetes. Study conclusions and caveats: Moderate yet significant TCRB CDR3 shortening was seen in Type 1 diabetes patients in all four CD4+ subsets.

The antigens of these receptors remain unknown. Expressed TCRB transcripts were sequenced after all isolated RNA was converted to cDNA. The protocol was immunoSEQ multiplex PCR, while the TCRdb copy is restricted to in-frame clones and leaves out a portion. The data hold about 650,000 clones, with approximately 13% observed a single time. Material for sequencing was naive CD4+ T cells from blood. The source is a man younger than 45 with type 1 diabetes.

This clone was detected only a few times. The rearrangement joins TRBV18 to TRBJ1-2; 9 bases agree with TRBD1. The V segment lost 0 bases and the J segment 8 bases; nucleotides outside the gene matches: 4. The CDR3 consists of 14 residues. Germline CDR1 KGHSH, CDR2 LQKENI. The CDR3 protein is CASSPPGDREGYTF. The CDR3 bases are TGTGCCAGCTCACCACCCGGGGACAGGGAGGGCTACACCTTC.

This chain joins TRBV19 and TRBJ2-2; TRBD1 matches 7 bases. Looked up from germline, CDR1 is LNHDA and CDR2 is SQIVND (reference sequence). This CDR3 spans 16 amino acids. Unmatched junction bases numbered 5, after V lost 1 base and J lost 3 bases. The CDR3 DNA is TGTGCCAGTAGTATAGGACAGGGTTTGGACACCGGGGAGCTGTTTTTT. Translating it yields CASSIGQGLDTGELFF.

This clone was seen more than once but under ten times. V and J are TRBV6-5 and TRBJ1-5; D might be TRBD1 (5 bases). CDR3 length equals 14 residues. The germline V gene has CDR1 MNHEY and CDR2 SVGAGI. V dropped 0 bases and J dropped 7 bases, with 10 bases sitting between them. The CDR3 DNA reads as TGTGCCAGCAGTTACTCGATGCAGGGACAGCCCCAGCATTTT. Protein product: CASSYSMQGQPQHF.

In its sample, this clone was seen a few times. V and J are TRBV10-3 and TRBJ2-5, with 8 bases identical to TRBD2. Germline V gene sequence: CDR1 ENHRY, CDR2 SYGVKD. With 5 bases clipped from V and 5 bases from J, the junction kept 7 bases outside the gene matches. CDR3 size: 14 residues. DNA of the CDR3: TGTGCCATCAGTAGAGGACTAGCAGGGGAGACCCAGTACTTC. Translating it yields CAISRGLAGETQYF.

This clone has just one count. This CDR3 fails to terminate in the conserved phenylalanine or tryptophan, so it likely reflects a read error. No DNA is shown, since the ends of the CDR3 on it are uncertain; the CDR3 is the one TCRdb lists. The CDR3 protein is CASSFSGSWVL. This rearrangement joins TRBV5-4 to TRBJ1-2. Counting both end residues, the CDR3 totals 11 amino acids. CDR1 is SGHNT, CDR2 YYREEE, per germline (reference sequence).

The V call is TRBV7-9, the J call TRBJ2-5; 8 positions agree with TRBD1. Germline CDR1 and CDR2: SEHNR and FQNEAQ (reference sequence). V was clipped by 1 base and J by 4 bases; unmatched bases: 2. This CDR3 has 14 amino acids. The CDR3 DNA reads as TGTGCCAGCAGCTTAGACAGGGGGGCAGAGACCCAGTACTTC. Amino acids: CASSLDRGAETQYF.

The J gene is TRBJ1-2, the V gene TRBV7-2; maybe TRBD1 (6 bases). The CDR3 covers 14 residues. V lost 6 bases and J 2 bases, leaving 13 bases between the germline ends. The germline CDR1 and CDR2 sequences are SGHTA and FQGNSA. Here the CDR3 DNA reads TGTGCCAGCAGTTTCACAGGGACCAACTATGGCTACACCTTC. This gives the protein CASSFTGTNYGYTF.

A few counts support this clone. The rearrangement joins TRBV4-1 to TRBJ2-2; D is unresolved. The germline V gene has CDR1 MGHRA and CDR2 YSYEKL. This CDR3 has 14 amino acids. Trimming stripped 1 base from V and 6 bases from J, with 9 bases between. The CDR3 nucleotides are TGCGCCAGCAGCCAAGTCCAGGAACCCGGGGAGCTGTTTTTT. Translated, it gives CASSQVQEPGELFF.

This chain uses TRBV7-2 with TRBJ2-7, with D possibly matching TRBD1 (6 bases). V was clipped by 1 base and J by 1 base, with 11 bases between them. Looked up from germline, CDR1 is SGHTA and CDR2 is FQGNSA. The CDR3 length is 15 residues. The CDR3 here is CASSLETGSSYEQYF. CDR3 nucleotide sequence: TGTGCCAGCAGCTTAGAGACAGGTTCTTCCTACGAGCAGTACTTC.

The V and J genes are TRBV18 and TRBJ1-5; TRBD1 is a possible D gene (5 bases). In germline, CDR1 is KGHSH, CDR2 LQKENI. The CDR3 has 14 amino acids. V was pared by 5 bases and J by 5 bases, with 13 bases between. CDR3 sequence: CASSGIRGDQPQHF. Written as DNA, the CDR3 is TGTGCCAGCTCAGGGATTAGGGGCGATCAGCCCCAGCATTTT.

This sequence joins TRBV2 and TRBJ2-1, with D unclear. Germline values: CDR1 SNHLY, CDR2 FYNNEI. Trimming stripped 7 bases from V and 4 bases from J, with 20 bases between. The CDR3 contains 16 residues. CDR3 loop: CASTEERKSWYNEQFF. CDR3 bases: TGTGCCAGCACCGAGGAGAGGAAAAGTTGGTACAATGAGCAGTTCTTC. The whole variable domain, filled in from reference TRBV2 and TRBJ2-1, reads EPEVTQTPSHQVTQMGQEVILRCVPISNHLYFYWYRQILGQKVEFLVSFYNNEISEKSEIFDDQFSVERPDGSNFTLKIRSTKLEDSAMYFCASTEERKSWYNEQFFGPGTRLTVL.

This clone was found a few times. V and J are TRBV2 and TRBJ2-5; D remains unclear. Germline values: CDR1 SNHLY, CDR2 FYNNEI. Deletions cut 11 bases from V and 0 bases from J, with 13 bases between. There are 13 residues in the CDR3. DNA of the CDR3: TGTGCCTCCCAATTAGAAAACCAAGAGACCCAGTACTTC. This translates into CASQLENQETQYF.

This clone has just a few counts. The J gene is TRBJ2-1, the V gene TRBV28; 10 nucleotides match TRBD2. There are 16 residues in the CDR3. Germline V lookup: CDR1 MDHEN, CDR2 SYDVKM. The trim removed 6 bases at V and 0 bases at J, leaving 5 bases unmatched. The CDR3 sequence is CASRYSSGSSYNEQFF. DNA for the CDR3: TGTGCCAGCAGATATTCTAGCGGGAGCTCCTACAATGAGCAGTTCTTC.

J is TRBJ2-5 and V is TRBV5-6, with D maybe TRBD2 (6 bases). This CDR3 is 14 amino acids long. Trimming left V 4 bases short and J 1 base short, with 11 bases between. Germline CDR1 and CDR2: SGHDT and YYEEEE. The CDR3 is CASSPAGLQETQYF. Written as DNA, the CDR3 is TGTGCCAGCAGCCCAGCGGGCCTCCAAGAGACCCAGTACTTC.

As to this clone: This same CDR3 is encoded by further DNA sequences in the sample. V gene TRBV7-2 combines with J gene TRBJ1-3, with TRBD1 as a possible D gene (6 bases). Per germline, CDR1 SGHTA and CDR2 FQGNSA. Trimming took off 5 bases at V and 1 base at J, with 9 bases between the two ends. The CDR3 has 14 residues. CDR3 sequence: CASSLQGSGNTIYF. The DNA for the CDR3 is TGTGCCAGCAGCCTACAGGGTTCTGGAAACACCATATATTTT.

The chain's CDR3 is CASSQGSTSQQYF. The CDR3 DNA reads as TGTGCCAGCAGCCAAGGGTCAACATCACAGCAGTACTTC. V gene TRBV14 combines with J gene TRBJ2-7, with D unclear. The V end lost 1 base, the J end lost 8 bases, and 12 bases lay between the germline ends. Germline V gene sequence: CDR1 SGHDN, CDR2 FVKESK. CDR3 size: 13 residues.